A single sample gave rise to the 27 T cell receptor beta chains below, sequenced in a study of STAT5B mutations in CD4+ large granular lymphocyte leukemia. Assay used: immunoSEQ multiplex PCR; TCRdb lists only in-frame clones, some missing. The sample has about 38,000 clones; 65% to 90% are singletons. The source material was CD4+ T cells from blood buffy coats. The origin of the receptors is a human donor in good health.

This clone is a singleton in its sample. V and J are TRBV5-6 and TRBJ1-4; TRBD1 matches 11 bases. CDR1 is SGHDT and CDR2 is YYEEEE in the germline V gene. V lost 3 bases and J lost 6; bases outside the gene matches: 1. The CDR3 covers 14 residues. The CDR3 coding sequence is TGTGCCAGCAGCTCGGGACAGGGGGATGAAAAACTGTTTTTT. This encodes CASSSGQGDEKLFF.

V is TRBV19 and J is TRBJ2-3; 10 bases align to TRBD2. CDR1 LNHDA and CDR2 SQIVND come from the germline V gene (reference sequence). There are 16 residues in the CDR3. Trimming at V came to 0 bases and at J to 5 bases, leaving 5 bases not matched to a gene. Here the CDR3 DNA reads TGTGCCAGTAGTATAGATCAGCGGGGGGGCCAAGATACGCAGTATTTT. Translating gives CASSIDQRGGQDTQYF.

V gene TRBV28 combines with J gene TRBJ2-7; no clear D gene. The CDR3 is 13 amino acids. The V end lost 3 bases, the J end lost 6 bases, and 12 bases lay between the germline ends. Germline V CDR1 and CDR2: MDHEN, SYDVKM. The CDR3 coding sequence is TGTGCCAGCAGTTTGTGGCAACCGCCCGAGCAGTACTTC. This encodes CASSLWQPPEQYF. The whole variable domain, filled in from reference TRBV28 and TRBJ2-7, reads DVKVTQSSRYLVKRTGEKVFLECVQDMDHENMFWYRQDPGLGLRLIYFSYDVKMKEKGDIPEGYSVSREKKERFSLILESASTNQTSMYLCASSLWQPPEQYFGPGTRLTVT.

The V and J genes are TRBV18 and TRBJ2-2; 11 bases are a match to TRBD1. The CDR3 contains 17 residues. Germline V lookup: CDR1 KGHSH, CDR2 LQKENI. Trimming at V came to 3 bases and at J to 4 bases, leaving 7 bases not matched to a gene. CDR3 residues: CASSPQTGTGGTGELFF. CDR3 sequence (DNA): TGTGCCAGCTCACCCCAAACGGGGACAGGGGGCACCGGGGAGCTGTTTTTT.

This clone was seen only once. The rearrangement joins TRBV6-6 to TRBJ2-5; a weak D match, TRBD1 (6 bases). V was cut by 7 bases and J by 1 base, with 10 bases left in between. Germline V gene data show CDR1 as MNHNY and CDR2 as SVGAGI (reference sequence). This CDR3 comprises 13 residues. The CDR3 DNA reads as TGTGCCAGCACTACGGACAGCCAAGAGACCCAGTACTTC. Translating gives CASTTDSQETQYF.

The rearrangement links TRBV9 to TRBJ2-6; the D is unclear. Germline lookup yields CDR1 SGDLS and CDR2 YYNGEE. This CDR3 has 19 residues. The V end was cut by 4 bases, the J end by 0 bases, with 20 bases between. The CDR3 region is CASSSFRTDLSSGANVLTF. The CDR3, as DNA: TGTGCCAGCAGCTCTTTCCGGACCGACCTAAGCTCTGGGGCCAACGTCCTGACTTTC.

In DNA form, the CDR3 reads TGTGCCAGCAGTCCCACTTACAAGGAAGAGCAGTACTTC. Residues: CASSPTYKEEQYF. The V gene is TRBV28, the J gene TRBJ2-7; D remains ambiguous. This CDR3 contains 13 residues. The germline V gene encodes CDR1 MDHEN and CDR2 SYDVKM. V was shortened by 5 bases and J by 7 bases, with 15 bases between the two germline ends.

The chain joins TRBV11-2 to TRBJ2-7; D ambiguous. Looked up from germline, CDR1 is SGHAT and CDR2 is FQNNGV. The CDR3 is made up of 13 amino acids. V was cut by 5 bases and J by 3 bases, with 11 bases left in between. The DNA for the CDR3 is TGTGCCAGCAGCCCGACGGGTTACTACGAGCAGTACTTC. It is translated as CASSPTGYYEQYF.

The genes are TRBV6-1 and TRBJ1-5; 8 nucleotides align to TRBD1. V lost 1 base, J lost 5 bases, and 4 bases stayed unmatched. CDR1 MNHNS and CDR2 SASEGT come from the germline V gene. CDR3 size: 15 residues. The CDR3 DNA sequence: TGTGCCAGCAGTGAAGGGCAGGGGGCATATCAGCCCCAGCATTTT. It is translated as CASSEGQGAYQPQHF.

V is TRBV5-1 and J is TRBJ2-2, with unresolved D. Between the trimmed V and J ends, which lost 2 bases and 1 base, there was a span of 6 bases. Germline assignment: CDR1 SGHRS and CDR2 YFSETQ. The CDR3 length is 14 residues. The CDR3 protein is CASSFGQNTGELFF. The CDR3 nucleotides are TGCGCCAGCAGCTTCGGGCAGAACACCGGGGAGCTGTTTTTT.

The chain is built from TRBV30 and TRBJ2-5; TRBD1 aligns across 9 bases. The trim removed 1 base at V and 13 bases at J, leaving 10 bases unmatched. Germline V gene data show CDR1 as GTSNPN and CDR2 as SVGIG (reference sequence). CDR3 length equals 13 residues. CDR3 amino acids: CAWSDASADRGYF. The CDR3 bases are TGTGCCTGGAGTGACGCCTCGGCGGACAGGGGGTACTTC.

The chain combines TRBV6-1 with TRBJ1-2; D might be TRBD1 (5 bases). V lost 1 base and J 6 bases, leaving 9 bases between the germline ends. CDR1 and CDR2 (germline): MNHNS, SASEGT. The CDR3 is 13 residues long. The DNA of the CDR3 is TGTGCCAGCAGTGAAGGCAGGGTAGATGGCTACACCTTC. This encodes CASSEGRVDGYTF.

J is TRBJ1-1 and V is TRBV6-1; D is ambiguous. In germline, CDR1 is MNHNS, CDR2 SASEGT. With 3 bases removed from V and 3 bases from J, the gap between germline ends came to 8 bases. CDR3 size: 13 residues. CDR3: CASSDEGDTEAFF. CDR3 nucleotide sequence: TGTGCCAGCAGTGATGAGGGAGACACTGAAGCTTTCTTT.

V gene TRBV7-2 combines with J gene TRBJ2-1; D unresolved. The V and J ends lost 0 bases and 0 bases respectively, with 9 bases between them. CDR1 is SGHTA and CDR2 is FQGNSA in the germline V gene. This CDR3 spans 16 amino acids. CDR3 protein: CASSLAAHSSYNEQFF. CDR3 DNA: TGTGCCAGCAGCTTAGCGGCTCACAGCTCCTACAATGAGCAGTTCTTC.

The CDR3 coding sequence is TGTGCCAGCAGTGGGACAGGGATCGGCACTGAAGCTTTCTTT. It is translated as CASSGTGIGTEAFF. The chain combines TRBV6-6 with TRBJ1-1; 9 bases line up with TRBD1. V shed 5 bases and J 4 bases; nucleotides not matched to a gene: 5. The CDR3 runs 14 residues. The germline V gene has CDR1 MNHNY and CDR2 SVGAGI (reference sequence).

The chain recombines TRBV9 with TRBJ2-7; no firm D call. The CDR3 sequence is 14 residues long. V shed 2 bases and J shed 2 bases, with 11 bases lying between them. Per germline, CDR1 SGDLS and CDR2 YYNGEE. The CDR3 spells CASSVGSLTYEQYF. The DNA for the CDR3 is TGTGCCAGCAGCGTTGGCAGCTTGACCTACGAGCAGTACTTC.

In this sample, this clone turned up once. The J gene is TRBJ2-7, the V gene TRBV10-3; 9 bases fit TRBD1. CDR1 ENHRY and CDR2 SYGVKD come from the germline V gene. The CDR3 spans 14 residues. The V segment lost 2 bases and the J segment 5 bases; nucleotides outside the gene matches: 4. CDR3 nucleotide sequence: TGTGCCATCAGTGAGATCCGACAGGGGGACGAGCAGTACTTC. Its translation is CAISEIRQGDEQYF.

DNA of the CDR3: TGTGCCAGCATCCTCTTCCGGGACAGGGGACCCCGGGAGCAGTTCTTC. Its protein product is CASILFRDRGPREQFF. The rearrangement uses TRBV28 and TRBJ2-1, with 10 bases matching TRBD1. Looked up from germline, CDR1 is MDHEN and CDR2 is SYDVKM. The CDR3 runs 16 residues. Trimming at V came to 7 bases and at J to 10 bases, leaving 16 bases not matched to a gene.

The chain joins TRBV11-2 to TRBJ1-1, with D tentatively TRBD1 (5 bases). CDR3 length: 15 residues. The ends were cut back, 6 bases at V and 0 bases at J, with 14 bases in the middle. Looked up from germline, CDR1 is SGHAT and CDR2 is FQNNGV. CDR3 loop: CASRNLRGLNTEAFF. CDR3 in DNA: TGTGCCAGCAGGAACCTAAGGGGATTGAACACTGAAGCTTTCTTT.

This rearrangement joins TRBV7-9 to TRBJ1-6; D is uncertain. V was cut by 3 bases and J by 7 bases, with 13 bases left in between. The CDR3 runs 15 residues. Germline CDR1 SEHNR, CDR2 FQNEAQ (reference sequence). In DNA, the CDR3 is TGTGCCAGCAGCTTGTGGTTCCAGGAGAATTCACCCCTCCACTTT. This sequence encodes CASSLWFQENSPLHF.

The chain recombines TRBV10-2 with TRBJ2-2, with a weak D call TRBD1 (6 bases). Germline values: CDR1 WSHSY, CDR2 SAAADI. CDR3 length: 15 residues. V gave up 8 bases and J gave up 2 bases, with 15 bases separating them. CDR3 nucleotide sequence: TGCGCCAGCCTCCCCGGGACACTTAACACCGGGGAGCTGTTTTTT. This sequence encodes CASLPGTLNTGELFF.

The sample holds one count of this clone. CDR3 coding DNA: TGTGCCAGCAGTTTATGGGGGGGCTTAGGTGGCTACACCTTC. Amino acids: CASSLWGGLGGYTF. The rearrangement joins TRBV27 to TRBJ1-2; D perhaps matches TRBD1 (6 bases). From germline, CDR1 is MNHEY and CDR2 SMNVEV (reference sequence). Trimming left V 1 base short and J 7 bases short, with 13 bases between. This CDR3 has 14 residues.

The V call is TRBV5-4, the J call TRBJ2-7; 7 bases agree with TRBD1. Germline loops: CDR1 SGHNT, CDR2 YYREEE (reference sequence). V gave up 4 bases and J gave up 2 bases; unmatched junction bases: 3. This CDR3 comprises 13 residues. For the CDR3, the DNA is TGTGCCAGCAGCCCGACAGGGACCTACGAGCAGTACTTC. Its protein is CASSPTGTYEQYF.

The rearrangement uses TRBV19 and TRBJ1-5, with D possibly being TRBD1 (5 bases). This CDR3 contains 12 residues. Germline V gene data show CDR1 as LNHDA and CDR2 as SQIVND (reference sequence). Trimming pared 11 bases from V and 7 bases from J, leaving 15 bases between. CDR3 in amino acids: CAARDRDQPQHF. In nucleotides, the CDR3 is TGTGCCGCACGGGATCGGGACCAGCCCCAGCATTTT.

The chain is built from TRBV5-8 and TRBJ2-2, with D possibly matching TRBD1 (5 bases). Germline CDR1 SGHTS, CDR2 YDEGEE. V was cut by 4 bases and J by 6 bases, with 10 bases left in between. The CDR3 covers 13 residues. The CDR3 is CASSHTGSGELFF. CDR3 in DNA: TGTGCCAGCAGCCATACAGGATCCGGGGAGCTGTTTTTT.

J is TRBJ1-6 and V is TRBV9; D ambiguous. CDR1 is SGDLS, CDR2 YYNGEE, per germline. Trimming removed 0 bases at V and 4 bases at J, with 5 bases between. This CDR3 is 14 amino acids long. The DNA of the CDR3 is TGTGCCAGCAGCGTAGGGGATTATAATTCACCCCTCCACTTT. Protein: CASSVGDYNSPLHF. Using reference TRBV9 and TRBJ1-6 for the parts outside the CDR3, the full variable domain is DSGVTQTPKHLITATGQRVTLRCSPRSGDLSVYWYQQSLDQGLQFLIQYYNGEERAKGNILERFSAQQFPDLHSELNLSSLELGDSALYFCASSVGDYNSPLHFGNGTRLTVT.

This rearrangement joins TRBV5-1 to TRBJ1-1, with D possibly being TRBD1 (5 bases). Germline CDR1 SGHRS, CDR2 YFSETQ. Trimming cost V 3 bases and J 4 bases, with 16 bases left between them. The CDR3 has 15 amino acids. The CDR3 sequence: CASSSQATGGTEAFF. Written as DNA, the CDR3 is TGCGCCAGCAGCTCACAGGCTACGGGGGGCACTGAAGCTTTCTTT.